These T cell receptor beta chains were read from a single sample in a study of blood T cells in healthy people across ages. In TCRdb, the 5' RACE reads were re-called with MiXCR into one record per CDR3 protein. Among approximately 1,700,000 distinct CDR3 sequences, about two fifths were seen once, and the ten largest hold 23%. Specimen: blood. Receptor source: a human donor in good health. The CDR3 runs from the conserved cysteine through the conserved F or W. Each record gives: V gene, J gene, clone size, D gene, CDR3 protein, CDR3 DNA. D genes are given only for firm matches. The size entry is marked missing in some rows and otherwise reads once, few, many or a size class.

v_gene: TRBV5-1; j_gene: TRBJ2-7; abundance: -; d_gene: -; CDR3aa: CASSLEPSSYNEQYF; CDR3nt: TGCGCCAGCAGCTTGGAACCGAGCTCCTACAATGAGCAGTACTTC
v_gene: TRBV6-5; j_gene: TRBJ2-7; abundance: few; d_gene: TRBD1; CDR3aa: CASSYLSGGRDEQYF; CDR3nt: TGTGCCAGCAGTTACCTTTCAGGGGGCAGAGACGAGCAGTACTTC
v_gene: TRBV25-1; j_gene: TRBJ1-2; abundance: -; d_gene: -; CDR3aa: CASSDGTMGYYGYTF; CDR3nt: TGTGCCAGCAGTGACGGGACGATGGGATACTATGGCTACACCTTC
v_gene: TRBV6-1; j_gene: TRBJ2-7; abundance: -; d_gene: -; CDR3aa: CASSGYLGDTDEQYF; CDR3nt: TGTGCCAGCAGTGGATATCTTGGGGATACGGACGAGCAGTACTTC
v_gene: TRBV4-2; j_gene: TRBJ2-7; abundance: few; d_gene: TRBD1; CDR3aa: CASSQLGTGLFYEQYF; CDR3nt: TGTGCCAGCAGCCAACTCGGGACAGGGCTGTTCTACGAGCAGTACTTC
v_gene: TRBV2; j_gene: TRBJ2-1; abundance: -; d_gene: TRBD2; CDR3aa: CASTRTNGGYNEQFF; CDR3nt: TGTGCCAGCACTCGGACTAACGGGGGGTACAATGAGCAGTTCTTC
v_gene: TRBV2; j_gene: TRBJ2-7; abundance: -; d_gene: -; CDR3aa: CASSDGLVDPLFSYEQYF; CDR3nt: TGTGCCAGCAGTGATGGCCTAGTTGACCCTCTTTTCTCCTACGAGCAGTACTTC
v_gene: TRBV20-1; j_gene: TRBJ2-1; abundance: -; d_gene: TRBD1; CDR3aa: CSAIQGQGFINEQFF; CDR3nt: TGCAGTGCTATACAGGGACAGGGATTTATCAATGAGCAGTTCTTC
v_gene: TRBV4-2; j_gene: TRBJ2-1; abundance: few; d_gene: TRBD2; CDR3aa: CASSQAIAGEGKNEQFF; CDR3nt: TGTGCCAGCAGCCAAGCAATAGCGGGGGAGGGGAAGAATGAGCAGTTCTTC
v_gene: TRBV7-2; j_gene: TRBJ1-2; abundance: few; d_gene: -; CDR3aa: CASSQQSENYGYTF; CDR3nt: TGTGCCAGCAGCCAACAGTCGGAGAACTATGGCTACACCTTC
v_gene: TRBV28; j_gene: TRBJ2-3; abundance: -; d_gene: TRBD1; CDR3aa: CASSKDRGRDTQYF; CDR3nt: TGTGCCAGCAGTAAGGACAGGGGGCGAGATACGCAGTATTTT
v_gene: TRBV7-2; j_gene: TRBJ2-5; abundance: few; d_gene: -; CDR3aa: CASRRRGEETQYF; CDR3nt: TGTGCCAGCAGGAGAAGGGGGGAAGAGACCCAGTACTTC
v_gene: TRBV29-1; j_gene: TRBJ1-4; abundance: -; d_gene: TRBD1; CDR3aa: CSVQGRDRGDYNEKLFF; CDR3nt: TGCAGCGTACAAGGCCGGGACAGGGGGGATTACAATGAAAAACTGTTTTTT
v_gene: TRBV7-2; j_gene: TRBJ1-5; abundance: -; d_gene: -; CDR3aa: CASSLGGTRDQPQHF; CDR3nt: TGTGCCAGCAGCTTAGGTGGGACAAGAGATCAGCCCCAGCATTTT
v_gene: TRBV7-3; j_gene: TRBJ2-5; abundance: -; d_gene: -; CDR3aa: CASSVNGVGGQETQYF; CDR3nt: TGTGCCAGCAGCGTGAACGGGGTAGGGGGGCAAGAGACCCAGTACTTC
v_gene: TRBV7-2; j_gene: TRBJ2-6; abundance: -; d_gene: TRBD2; CDR3aa: CASSLTSGGALGANVLTF; CDR3nt: TGTGCCAGCAGCTTAACTAGCGGGGGGGCCCTTGGGGCCAACGTCCTGACTTTC
v_gene: TRBV27; j_gene: TRBJ1-5; abundance: -; d_gene: TRBD1; CDR3aa: CASSLSYGTGYQPQHF; CDR3nt: TGTGCCAGCAGTTTATCGTACGGGACAGGGTATCAGCCCCAGCATTTT
v_gene: TRBV7-2; j_gene: TRBJ2-5; abundance: few; d_gene: -; CDR3aa: CASSLERGRETQYF; CDR3nt: TGTGCCAGCAGCTTAGAAAGGGGCAGGGAGACCCAGTACTTC
v_gene: TRBV5-5; j_gene: TRBJ1-2; abundance: -; d_gene: TRBD1; CDR3aa: CASSLDGTVAQGDYGYTF; CDR3nt: TGTGCCAGCAGCTTGGATGGCACGGTGGCACAGGGGGACTATGGCTACACCTTC
v_gene: TRBV28; j_gene: TRBJ2-5; abundance: -; d_gene: TRBD2; CDR3aa: CASSQRGTQETQYF; CDR3nt: TGTGCCAGCAGTCAGCGGGGGACCCAAGAGACCCAGTACTTC
v_gene: TRBV20-1; j_gene: TRBJ2-5; abundance: -; d_gene: -; CDR3aa: CSAPRGSGETQYF; CDR3nt: TGCAGTGCTCCACGGGGGTCCGGAGAGACCCAGTACTTC
v_gene: TRBV3-1; j_gene: TRBJ2-5; abundance: -; d_gene: -; CDR3aa: CASRPRWAGETQYF; CDR3nt: TGTGCCAGCAGACCCCGATGGGCGGGGGAGACCCAGTACTTC
v_gene: TRBV7-9; j_gene: TRBJ2-2; abundance: -; d_gene: -; CDR3aa: CASSLPGRVSGELFF; CDR3nt: TGTGCCAGCAGCTTACCGGGGCGGGTTTCCGGGGAGCTGTTTTTT
v_gene: TRBV12-3/TRBV12-4; j_gene: TRBJ2-1; abundance: few; d_gene: TRBD1; CDR3aa: CASSLLGQGASYEQFF; CDR3nt: TGTGCCAGCAGTTTATTAGGACAGGGGGCTTCCTATGAGCAGTTCTTC
v_gene: TRBV7-8; j_gene: TRBJ1-5; abundance: -; d_gene: -; CDR3aa: CASSRAAAMGSNQPQHF; CDR3nt: TGTGCCAGCAGTAGGGCCGCGGCAATGGGGAGCAATCAGCCCCAGCATTTT
v_gene: TRBV20-1; j_gene: TRBJ1-2; abundance: -; d_gene: TRBD1; CDR3aa: CSASHRGDYGYTF; CDR3nt: TGCAGTGCTAGCCACAGGGGGGACTATGGCTACACCTTC
v_gene: TRBV7-6; j_gene: TRBJ1-4; abundance: -; d_gene: -; CDR3aa: CASSSVPYREPNEKRFF; CDR3nt: TGTGCCAGCAGCTCGGTCCCTTACAGGGAGCCCAATGAAAAACGGTTTTTT
v_gene: TRBV7-7; j_gene: TRBJ2-1; abundance: many; d_gene: -; CDR3aa: CASSPYGGAYNEQFF; CDR3nt: TGTGCCAGCAGCCCTTATGGGGGGGCGTACAATGAGCAGTTCTTC
v_gene: TRBV5-5; j_gene: TRBJ1-2; abundance: few; d_gene: -; CDR3aa: CASSLASGDGYTF; CDR3nt: TGTGCCAGCAGCTTGGCGTCAGGAGATGGCTACACCTTC
v_gene: TRBV18; j_gene: TRBJ2-5; abundance: -; d_gene: -; CDR3aa: CASSPGQAEEQYF; CDR3nt: TGTGCCAGCTCACCAGGGCAGGCGGAGGAGCAGTACTTC
v_gene: TRBV4-1; j_gene: TRBJ2-7; abundance: -; d_gene: -; CDR3aa: CASSQDTSPTNYEQYF; CDR3nt: TGCGCCAGCAGCCAAGATACATCGCCTACGAACTACGAGCAGTACTTC
v_gene: TRBV12-3/TRBV12-4; j_gene: TRBJ2-5; abundance: -; d_gene: TRBD2; CDR3aa: CASSARVAGWETQYF; CDR3nt: TGTGCCAGCAGTGCCCGGGTAGCGGGGTGGGAGACCCAGTACTTC
v_gene: TRBV4-2; j_gene: TRBJ2-1; abundance: -; d_gene: -; CDR3aa: CASSQDLVRNNEQFF; CDR3nt: TGTGCCAGCAGCCAAGATTTGGTTAGGAACAATGAGCAGTTCTTC
v_gene: TRBV6-1; j_gene: TRBJ2-5; abundance: -; d_gene: TRBD1; CDR3aa: CASRGTGTGGFGQYF; CDR3nt: TGTGCCAGCAGGGGTACCGGGACAGGGGGCTTTGGGCAGTACTTC
v_gene: TRBV5-1; j_gene: TRBJ2-1; abundance: -; d_gene: TRBD1; CDR3aa: CASSIGQGLNEQFF; CDR3nt: TGCGCCAGCAGCATCGGACAGGGTCTTAATGAGCAGTTCTTC
v_gene: TRBV20-1; j_gene: TRBJ2-3; abundance: -; d_gene: -; CDR3aa: CSAILAKHTDTQYF; CDR3nt: TGCAGTGCTATTCTAGCGAAACACACAGATACGCAGTATTTT
v_gene: TRBV20-1; j_gene: TRBJ1-1; abundance: -; d_gene: -; CDR3aa: CSAREGVMNTEAFF; CDR3nt: TGCAGTGCTAGAGAGGGGGTCATGAACACTGAAGCTTTCTTT
v_gene: TRBV12-3/TRBV12-4; j_gene: TRBJ2-4; abundance: -; d_gene: TRBD1; CDR3aa: CASGGGTGAKNIQYF; CDR3nt: TGTGCCAGCGGGGGCGGGACAGGAGCCAAAAACATTCAGTACTTC
v_gene: TRBV28; j_gene: TRBJ2-7; abundance: many; d_gene: -; CDR3aa: CASSVRPTGENYEQYF; CDR3nt: TGTGCCAGCAGCGTTCGACCGACAGGAGAAAACTACGAGCAGTACTTC
v_gene: TRBV9; j_gene: TRBJ1-1; abundance: few; d_gene: -; CDR3aa: CASSVATGLAEAFF; CDR3nt: TGTGCCAGCAGCGTAGCTACGGGGCTCGCTGAAGCTTTCTTT
v_gene: TRBV7-3; j_gene: TRBJ2-3; abundance: -; d_gene: TRBD2; CDR3aa: CASSYLAGGSTDTQYF; CDR3nt: TGTGCCAGCAGCTATCTAGCGGGGGGGAGCACAGATACGCAGTATTTT
v_gene: TRBV11-3; j_gene: TRBJ2-1; abundance: -; d_gene: TRBD2; CDR3aa: CASSFDAGGTYNEQFF; CDR3nt: TGTGCCAGCAGCTTCGATGCGGGGGGAACCTACAATGAGCAGTTCTTC
v_gene: TRBV29-1; j_gene: TRBJ1-1; abundance: few; d_gene: -; CDR3aa: CSVQEGGSMAFF; CDR3nt: TGCAGCGTTCAAGAGGGGGGATCTATGGCTTTCTTT
v_gene: TRBV13; j_gene: TRBJ1-2; abundance: many; d_gene: -; CDR3aa: CASSLEANYGYTF; CDR3nt: TGTGCCAGCAGTTTGGAAGCTAACTATGGCTACACCTTC
v_gene: TRBV29-1; j_gene: TRBJ2-3; abundance: few; d_gene: -; CDR3aa: CSVRSGRTDTQYF; CDR3nt: TGCAGCGTTAGGTCGGGACGCACAGATACGCAGTATTTT
v_gene: TRBV10-3; j_gene: TRBJ2-3; abundance: -; d_gene: -; CDR3aa: CAIRSRRGKVDTQYF; CDR3nt: TGTGCCATCAGGAGTCGTCGGGGGAAGGTAGATACGCAGTATTTT